Listed below are T cell receptor beta chains from one sample, sequenced in a study of early T cells in non-severe SARS-CoV-2 infection. TCRdb re-called the 5' RACE reads with MiXCR, one entry per CDR3 protein. The table records 98,000 or so distinct CDR3 sequences, approximately 12% of them present only once. The specimen was whole blood, collected at baseline. These receptors were taken from an adult who was a healthcare worker with PCR-confirmed SARS-CoV-2 infection or an uninfected control (not recorded which). Each CDR3 is given with its conserved first and last residue. D genes are given only for firm matches. Rows may omit the clone size; those that give it use once, few, many or a size class.

TRBD2 | few | TRBJ2-1 | TRBV7-8 | CASSLVAGGHNEQFF | TGTGCCAGCAGCTTAGTTGCGGGGGGGCACAATGAGCAGTTCTTC
- | few | TRBJ2-3 | TRBV30 | CACLPFRFTDTQYF | TGTGCCTGCCTACCTTTCCGGTTCACAGATACGCAGTATTTT
TRBD1 | many | TRBJ1-1 | TRBV4-1 | CASSLTRDREAFF | TGCGCCAGCAGTCTGACTCGGGACAGAGAAGCTTTCTTT
TRBD1 | few | TRBJ1-2 | TRBV30 | CATSRRTGMGGYTF | TGTGCAACGTCCCGGAGGACAGGGATGGGTGGCTACACCTTC
- | few | TRBJ2-2 | TRBV12-3/TRBV12-4 | CASKEGAGELFF | TGTGCCAGCAAGGAAGGAGCCGGGGAGCTGTTTTTT
- | - | TRBJ1-4 | TRBV29-1 | CSALGAKLFF | TGCAGCGCGCTGGGAGCGAAACTGTTTTTT
- | few | TRBJ2-1 | TRBV20-1 | CSARAGGVNEQFF | TGCAGTGCTAGAGCCGGCGGTGTGAATGAGCAGTTCTTC
- | - | TRBJ1-1 | TRBV9 | CASSGAKGMNTEAFF | TGTGCCAGCAGCGGGGCTAAGGGCATGAACACTGAAGCTTTCTTT
- | many | TRBJ2-3 | TRBV7-9 | CASSLGADSTDTQYF | TGTGCCAGCAGCTTAGGGGCAGACTCCACAGATACGCAGTATTTT
TRBD1 | many | TRBJ2-1 | TRBV2 | CASSEQGQYNEQFF | TGTGCCAGCAGTGAACAGGGACAGTACAATGAGCAGTTCTTC
- | - | TRBJ1-2 | TRBV20-1 | CSARDLSPYGYTF | TGCAGTGCTAGAGATCTCTCCCCGTATGGCTACACCTTC
TRBD2 | many | TRBJ2-1 | TRBV6-5 | CASSYSPSGTYNEQFF | TGTGCCAGCAGTTACTCCCCTAGCGGGACATACAATGAGCAGTTCTTC
- | few | TRBJ1-5 | TRBV28 | CAIGRSQPQHF | TGTGCCATTGGGCGAAGTCAGCCCCAGCATTTT
- | - | TRBJ1-5 | TRBV19 | CASSINWGGYYSNQPQHF | TGTGCCAGTAGTATTAATTGGGGCGGCTACTATAGCAATCAGCCCCAGCATTTT
TRBD2 | many | TRBJ2-6 | TRBV3-1 | CASSQGGGSAGANVLTF | TGTGCCAGCAGCCAAGGTGGCGGGAGTGCCGGGGCCAACGTCCTGACTTTC
- | - | TRBJ2-1 | TRBV6-1 | CASSDRRQTSYNEQFF | TGTGCCAGCAGTGATCGGAGACAGACCTCCTACAATGAGCAGTTCTTC
TRBD2 | few | TRBJ2-7 | TRBV25-1 | CASSETSGRGVIPYEQYF | TGTGCCAGCAGTGAGACTAGCGGGAGGGGCGTCATCCCCTACGAGCAGTACTTC
- | - | TRBJ2-7 | TRBV19 | CASSMRGEGTYEQYF | TGTGCCAGTAGTATGAGGGGAGAAGGGACCTACGAGCAGTACTTC
- | few | TRBJ1-2 | TRBV18 | CASSPTGRSDYGYTF | TGTGCCAGCTCACCCACAGGGAGAAGTGACTATGGCTACACCTTC
- | many | TRBJ1-6 | TRBV28 | CASIRRTYNSPLHF | TGTGCCAGCATACGAAGGACCTATAATTCACCCCTCCACTTT
TRBD1 | - | TRBJ1-1 | TRBV20-1 | CSAHLASQGATNTEAFF | TGCAGTGCCCACCTGGCTTCACAGGGGGCAACGAACACTGAAGCTTTCTTT
- | - | TRBJ1-1 | TRBV20-1 | CSGPQRNTEAFF | TGCAGTGGTCCACAGAGGAACACTGAAGCTTTCTTT
TRBD2 | many | TRBJ2-1 | TRBV11-2 | CASSRTSPLLPSNYNEQFF | TGTGCCAGCAGCCGGACTAGCCCCCTACTACCCTCGAACTACAATGAGCAGTTCTTC
TRBD1 | few | TRBJ2-7 | TRBV25-1 | CASSGEDRGSYEQYF | TGTGCCAGCAGTGGAGAGGACAGGGGCTCCTACGAGCAGTACTTC
- | few | TRBJ2-7 | TRBV3-1 | CASSRLTGYEQYF | TGTGCCAGCAGCCGCCTGACAGGCTACGAGCAGTACTTC
- | - | TRBJ1-5 | TRBV28 | CASSFLMRQLNQPQHF | TGTGCCAGCAGTTTTCTCATGAGGCAGCTTAATCAGCCCCAGCATTTT
- | - | TRBJ1-1 | TRBV6-6 | CASRVDGHTEAFF | TGTGCCAGCAGGGTGGACGGTCACACTGAAGCTTTCTTT
TRBD2 | few | TRBJ2-1 | TRBV12-3/TRBV12-4 | CASSSRTSGYNEQFF | TGTGCCAGCAGTTCCCGGACTAGCGGATACAATGAGCAGTTCTTC
TRBD2 | - | TRBJ2-1 | TRBV11-2 | CASSPLGRAAAGGHNEQFF | TGTGCCAGCAGCCCCCTGGGGCGGGCGGCAGCGGGGGGGCACAATGAGCAGTTCTTC
TRBD2 | - | TRBJ2-3 | TRBV7-6 | CASSPLAGGRGATDTQYF | TGTGCCAGCAGCCCATTAGCGGGAGGGAGAGGGGCCACAGATACGCAGTATTTT
- | many | TRBJ1-3 | TRBV25-1 | CASSQPSENTIYF | TGTGCCAGCAGTCAACCCTCTGAAAACACCATATATTTT
- | - | TRBJ1-4 | TRBV12-3/TRBV12-4 | CASSSKGVSGLFF | TGTGCCAGCAGTTCAAAGGGTGTCTCGGGACTGTTTTTT
TRBD2 | many | TRBJ2-7 | TRBV10-1 | CASSQGLGYEQYF | TGCGCCAGCAGCCAAGGACTAGGCTACGAGCAGTACTTC
- | few | TRBJ2-1 | TRBV7-6 | CASSPTGHQIYNEQFF | TGTGCCAGCAGCCCCACAGGACACCAAATTTACAATGAGCAGTTCTTC
TRBD2 | - | TRBJ2-1 | TRBV6-4 | CASSVSGGADEQFF | TGTGCCAGCAGTGTGTCGGGGGGGGCCGATGAGCAGTTCTTC
- | - | TRBJ2-1 | TRBV11-2 | CASSLEPSRDLQDEQFF | TGTGCCAGCAGCTTAGAGCCATCCCGGGACCTTCAGGATGAGCAGTTCTTC
- | - | TRBJ2-4 | TRBV20-1 | CSARSRLGGSIQYF | TGCAGTGCTAGAAGTAGACTAGGGGGTAGCATTCAGTACTTC
- | - | TRBJ1-2 | TRBV3-1 | CASSPSGRANYGYTF | TGTGCCAGCAGCCCGTCAGGAAGAGCTAACTATGGCTACACCTTC
TRBD2 | few | TRBJ2-1 | TRBV19 | CASSINGLGLAYHNEQFF | TGTGCCAGTAGTATAAATGGCCTGGGACTAGCGTACCACAATGAGCAGTTCTTC
- | - | TRBJ1-4 | TRBV5-1 | CASSLFRGPNEKLFF | TGCGCCAGCAGCTTGTTCAGGGGACCTAATGAAAAACTGTTTTTT
- | - | TRBJ1-5 | TRBV5-1 | CASSLSANSNQPQHF | TGCGCCAGCAGCTTGTCCGCTAATAGCAATCAGCCCCAGCATTTT
- | many | TRBJ1-1 | TRBV7-8 | CASSLEGNTEAFF | TGTGCCAGCAGCTTAGAGGGGAACACTGAAGCTTTCTTT
- | many | TRBJ2-5 | TRBV12-3/TRBV12-4 | CASTLSDTQYF | TGTGCCAGCACCTTGAGCGATACCCAGTACTTC
TRBD1 | many | TRBJ2-7 | TRBV7-9 | CASSLTGGESEQYF | TGTGCCAGCAGCCTCACAGGGGGCGAATCCGAGCAGTACTTC